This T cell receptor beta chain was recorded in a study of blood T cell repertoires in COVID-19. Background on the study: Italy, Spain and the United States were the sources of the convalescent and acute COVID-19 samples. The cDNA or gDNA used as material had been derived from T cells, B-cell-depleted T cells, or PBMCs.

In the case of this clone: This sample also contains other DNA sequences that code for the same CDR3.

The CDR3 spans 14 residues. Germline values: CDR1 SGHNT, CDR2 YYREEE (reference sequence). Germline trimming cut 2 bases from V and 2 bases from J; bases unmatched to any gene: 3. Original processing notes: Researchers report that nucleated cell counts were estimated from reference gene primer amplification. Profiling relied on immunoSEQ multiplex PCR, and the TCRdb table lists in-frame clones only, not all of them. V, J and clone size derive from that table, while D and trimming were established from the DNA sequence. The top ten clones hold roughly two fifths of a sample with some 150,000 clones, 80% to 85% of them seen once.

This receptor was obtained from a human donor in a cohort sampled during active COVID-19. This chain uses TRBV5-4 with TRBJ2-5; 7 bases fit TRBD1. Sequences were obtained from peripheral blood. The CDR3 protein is CASSFRQGQETQYF. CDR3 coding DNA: TGTGCCAGCAGCTTCCGACAGGGTCAAGAGACCCAGTACTTC.